These 28 T cell receptor beta chains were all obtained from the same sample, sequenced in a study of T-cell memory formation after mild COVID-19. TCRdb used MiXCR to reprocess the 5' RACE reads, holding one entry per CDR3 protein. The sample contains 300,000 to 350,000 distinct CDR3 sequences, over 11% of which appear only once. Input material: PBMCs or a T cell subset sorted from them (not recorded which). These receptors were taken from a man in his late teens or twenties who had mild COVID-19 (a few samples of this study predate the infection). Cell type and time point are not known.

The chain has TRBV6-1 and TRBJ1-2, with D perhaps matching TRBD1 (6 bases). Between the trimmed V and J ends, which lost 7 bases and 2 bases, there was a span of 17 bases. The CDR3 is 15 amino acids. Germline V lookup: CDR1 MNHNS, CDR2 SASEGT. The CDR3 loop reads CASKSGTTLNYGYTF. DNA of the CDR3: TGTGCCAGCAAGAGTGGGACAACTCTCAACTATGGCTACACCTTC.

This clonotype was seen more than once but under ten times. The chain uses TRBV14 and TRBJ2-1; TRBD2 matches 7 bases. The V and J ends lost 2 bases and 10 bases, in that order; junction bases with no gene match: 8. Germline CDR1 SGHDN, CDR2 FVKESK. This CDR3 contains 14 residues. CDR3 amino acids: CASSQRNVGGEQFF. The CDR3 bases are TGTGCCAGCAGCCAACGGAACGTCGGGGGGGAGCAGTTCTTC.

This rearrangement joins TRBV20-1 to TRBJ2-7; possibly TRBD2 for D (6 bases). V lost 6 bases, J lost 4 bases, and 16 bases lay in between. Germline loops: CDR1 DFQATT, CDR2 SNEGSKA (reference sequence). The CDR3 has 13 residues. Here the CDR3 DNA reads TGCAGTGCGGGGGAGGACACGTCTTACGAGCAGTACTTC. Residues: CSAGEDTSYEQYF.

The chain is built from TRBV7-2 and TRBJ2-1, with unresolved D. This CDR3 is built from 15 residues. Looked up from germline, CDR1 is SGHTA and CDR2 is FQGNSA. Between the trimmed V and J ends, which lost 1 base and 8 bases, there was a span of 15 bases. CDR3 bases: TGTGCCAGCAGCTTAGTTATCGGGCGGAGCGATGAGCAGTTCTTC. This translates into CASSLVIGRSDEQFF.

This rearrangement joins TRBV6-2 or TRBV6-3 to TRBJ2-2; D not certain. Germline lookup yields CDR1 MNHEY and CDR2 SVGEGT. The CDR3 is 17 amino acids. The V end lost 1 base, the J end lost 1 base, and 13 bases lay between the germline ends. DNA for the CDR3: TGTGCCAGCAGTTACTTGAGCCTCCGAAGGAACACCGGGGAGCTGTTTTTT. It yields the protein CASSYLSLRRNTGELFF.

V and J are TRBV29-1 and TRBJ2-3; 9 bases match TRBD1. J was trimmed by 2 bases and V by 8 bases; bases with no gene match: 5. Looked up from germline, CDR1 is SQVTM and CDR2 is ANQGSEA. This CDR3 region has 13 residues. The CDR3 here is CSMTGGTTDTQYF. The DNA of the CDR3 is TGCAGCATGACAGGGGGGACCACAGATACGCAGTATTTT.

This clonotype was seen only a few times. The chain is built from TRBV5-1 and TRBJ2-7; D may match TRBD1 or TRBD2 (5 bases each). Trimming removed 2 bases at V and 6 bases at J, with 18 bases between. CDR3 size: 15 residues. Per germline, CDR1 SGHRS and CDR2 YFSETQ. The CDR3 sequence: CASSFGGAQPTEQYF. The CDR3 region has the DNA TGCGCCAGCAGCTTTGGGGGAGCCCAGCCCACCGAGCAGTACTTC. Full variable domain (remainder filled in from reference TRBV5-1 and TRBJ2-7): KAGVTQTPRYLIKTRGQQVTLSCSPISGHRSVSWYQQTPGQGLQFLFEYFSETQRNKGNFPGRFSGRQFSNSRSEMNVSTLELGDSALYLCASSFGGAQPTEQYFGPGTRLTVT.

In its sample, this clonotype was seen a few times. The chain links TRBV18 to TRBJ2-1, with 10 nucleotides matching TRBD1. The CDR3 extends over 16 amino acids. Per germline, CDR1 KGHSH and CDR2 LQKENI. J gave up 6 bases and V 4 bases, and 9 bases lay outside the gene matches. The CDR3 loop reads CASSRPGQGFGNEQFF. In DNA form, the CDR3 reads TGTGCCAGCTCACGCCCGGGACAGGGGTTTGGCAATGAGCAGTTCTTC.

V and J are TRBV10-3 and TRBJ2-5; perhaps TRBD2 as D (7 bases). The CDR3 runs 17 residues. Germline V gives CDR1 ENHRY, CDR2 SYGVKD. V was shortened by 3 bases and J by 3 bases, with 20 bases between the two germline ends. In DNA form, the CDR3 reads TGTGCCATCAGTGACCCGCCCGGGGGGCGTAAGGAAGAGACCCAGTACTTC. It encodes CAISDPPGGRKEETQYF.

In its sample, this clonotype was seen a few times. The chain couples TRBV7-9 to TRBJ2-3, with 8 bases matching TRBD1. The ends lost 4 bases at V and 5 bases at J; junction bases unmatched: 11. The germline CDR1 and CDR2 sequences are SEHNR and FQNEAQ (reference sequence). The CDR3 is 16 amino acids. The CDR3 is CASSSWTGPVKDTQYF. DNA of the CDR3: TGTGCCAGCAGCTCCTGGACAGGGCCTGTTAAAGATACGCAGTATTTT.

This chain links TRBV5-1 with TRBJ1-3; possibly TRBD1 for D (6 bases). CDR3 length: 15 residues. Trimming left V 4 bases short and J 4 bases short, with 15 bases between. CDR1 SGHRS and CDR2 YFSETQ come from the germline V gene. CDR3 in DNA: TGCGCCAGCAGCCTGGTAGGGGGTGGCGGAAACACCATATATTTT. Encoded protein: CASSLVGGGGNTIYF.

This clonotype has more than one count but fewer than ten. The chain has TRBV6-5 and TRBJ1-1; 7 nucleotides agree with TRBD1. The length of the CDR3 is 13 residues. V lost 0 bases to trimming and J lost 11 bases; unmatched junction nucleotides: 6. Germline V CDR1 and CDR2: MNHEY, SVGAGI. The CDR3 region has the DNA TGTGCCAGCAGTTACTCTAAAGGGACAGACGCTTTCTTT. Its protein is CASSYSKGTDAFF.

V gene TRBV20-1 combines with J gene TRBJ2-3, with 7 bases lining up with TRBD2. The germline V gene encodes CDR1 DFQATT and CDR2 SNEGSKA (reference sequence). V trimming: 0 bases; J trimming: 7 bases; junction bases outside the gene matches: 10. This CDR3 has 15 amino acids. CDR3 region: CSARDHLAVKNTQYF. The CDR3 nucleotides are TGCAGTGCTAGAGATCATCTAGCGGTGAAGAATACGCAGTATTTT.

The chain is built from TRBV5-4 and TRBJ2-1; D possibly corresponds to TRBD2 (7 bases). Trimming removed 1 base from V and 7 bases from J, with 15 bases in between. CDR3 length: 15 residues. Germline assignment: CDR1 SGHNT and CDR2 YYREEE (reference sequence). CDR3 bases: TGTGCCAGCAGCTTGATGGGGGGGGGCCAAAATGAGCAGTTCTTC. It specifies CASSLMGGGQNEQFF. The variable domain in full, with the rest retrieved from reference TRBV5-4 and TRBJ2-1, is ETGVTQSPTHLIKTRGQQVTLRCSSQSGHNTVSWYQQALGQGPQFIFQYYREEENGRGNFPPRFSGLQFPNYSSELNVNALELDDSALYLCASSLMGGGQNEQFFGPGTRLTVL.

This clonotype was seen more than once but under ten times. This chain uses TRBV5-6 with TRBJ2-7; 14 bases are shared with TRBD2. The CDR3 runs to 16 residues. With 6 bases clipped from V and 5 bases from J, the junction kept 10 bases outside the gene matches. Germline V gives CDR1 SGHDT, CDR2 YYEEEE. The CDR3 sequence: CASMQRGTSGGDEQYV. DNA for the CDR3: TGTGCCAGCATGCAGAGGGGGACTAGCGGGGGTGACGAGCAGTACGTC.

This chain connects TRBV29-1 to TRBJ1-1, with D tentatively TRBD1 (5 bases). In germline, CDR1 is SQVTM, CDR2 ANQGSEA. CDR3 length: 12 residues. V was shortened by 6 bases and J by 6 bases, with 14 bases between the two germline ends. CDR3 DNA: TGCAGCGTGGCTCCGACAGTACCTGAAGCTTTCTTT. Encoded protein: CSVAPTVPEAFF.

This clonotype was detected many times. CDR3 DNA sequence: TGTGCCAGCAGATCCCCTCGGGGTGACAATTATAGCAATCAGCCCCAGCATTTT. It specifies CASRSPRGDNYSNQPQHF. The rearrangement joins TRBV6-2 or TRBV6-3 to TRBJ1-5, with D uncertain. Trimming left V 6 bases short and J 0 bases short, with 21 bases between. This CDR3 contains 18 residues. Germline V CDR1 and CDR2: MNHEY, SVGEGT.

This clonotype occurred many times. V is TRBV5-1 and J is TRBJ2-1; 11 bases are a match to TRBD2. J gave up 5 bases and V 4 bases, and 11 bases lay outside the gene matches. The CDR3 covers 17 residues. Germline V gives CDR1 SGHRS, CDR2 YFSETQ. The CDR3 DNA reads TGCGCCAGCAGCCTGGCCCGTCTAGCGGGGGGCCACAATGAGCAGTTCTTC. Translated: CASSLARLAGGHNEQFF.

The CDR3 spells CASSLDGRGGNQPQHF. The DNA of the CDR3 is TGTGCCAGCAGCTTAGACGGGCGCGGTGGCAATCAGCCCCAGCATTTT. The V gene is TRBV7-6, the J gene TRBJ1-5; D is undetermined. V was cut by 1 base and J by 2 bases, with 12 bases left in between. CDR1 and CDR2 (germline): SGHVS, FNYEAQ. CDR3 length: 16 residues.

This clonotype was seen only a few times. This sequence joins TRBV6-2 or TRBV6-3 and TRBJ1-2, with no clear D. The germline CDR1 and CDR2 sequences are MNHEY and SVGEGT. V lost 7 bases to trimming and J lost 4 bases, with 10 bases between them. The CDR3 is 12 residues long. The chain's CDR3 is CASKRSRYGYTF. The CDR3 DNA is TGTGCCAGCAAGCGCAGCCGCTATGGCTACACCTTC.

This clonotype has just a few counts. The rearrangement joins TRBV7-9 to TRBJ2-1; possible D gene TRBD1, 5 bases. Germline V CDR1 and CDR2: SEHNR, FQNEAQ (reference sequence). The V gene lost 3 bases and the J gene lost 6 bases, with 9 bases spanning the gap. The CDR3 is 13 amino acids. The CDR3 reads CASSFSGINEQFF. DNA of the CDR3: TGTGCCAGCAGCTTCTCAGGGATCAATGAGCAGTTCTTC.

This clonotype was observed a single time. V and J are TRBV5-1 and TRBJ1-1; no clear D gene. The germline V and J ends were trimmed by 1 base and 0 bases, with 10 bases remaining between them. In germline, CDR1 is SGHRS, CDR2 YFSETQ. The CDR3 sequence is 15 residues long. CDR3 sequence (DNA): TGCGCCAGCAGCTTGAGCGGGCCGGTGAACACTGAAGCTTTCTTT. Translation gives CASSLSGPVNTEAFF.

The rearrangement links TRBV29-1 to TRBJ1-2; tentatively, D is TRBD1 (5 bases). CDR3 length: 15 residues. The V and J ends lost 3 bases and 0 bases respectively, with 14 bases between them. Per the germline V gene, CDR1 is SQVTM and CDR2 is ANQGSEA. In DNA form, the CDR3 reads TGCAGCGTTGATGAGACAGAATTCGCTAACTATGGCTACACCTTC. It codes for CSVDETEFANYGYTF.

As DNA, the CDR3 is TGTGCCAGCAGCTTGGAGGGTAGCGCGGAGACCCAGTACTTC. Translated, it gives CASSLEGSAETQYF. V and J are TRBV5-5 and TRBJ2-5; the D gene is possibly TRBD2 (5 bases). The CDR3 totals 14 residues. V gave up 0 bases and J gave up 5 bases, with 11 bases separating them. CDR1 SGHKS and CDR2 YYEKEE come from the germline V gene (reference sequence).

This clonotype was detected a few times. The chain joins TRBV19 to TRBJ1-3; TRBD1 matches 7 bases. Per the germline V gene, CDR1 is LNHDA and CDR2 is SQIVND (reference sequence). The CDR3 consists of 17 residues. Trimming cost V 6 bases and J 0 bases; bases outside gene matches: 11. CDR3 DNA: TGTGCCAGTAGCATTCCGGGACAGCAATTCTCTGGAAACACCATATATTTT. Protein sequence: CASSIPGQQFSGNTIYF.

V usage is TRBV5-1 and J usage is TRBJ1-4, with D uncertain. CDR1 and CDR2 from the germline V gene are SGHRS and YFSETQ. The CDR3 consists of 15 residues. Trimming left V 1 base short and J 0 bases short, with 7 bases between. CDR3 residues: CASSLNPSTNEKLFF. DNA of the CDR3: TGCGCCAGCAGCTTGAACCCGTCAACTAATGAAAAACTGTTTTTT.

The rearrangement links TRBV5-1 to TRBJ1-2; D is unresolved. Germline CDR1 and CDR2: SGHRS and YFSETQ. The CDR3 contains 17 residues. Trimming cost V 5 bases and J 8 bases, with 28 bases left between them. In DNA form, the CDR3 reads TGCGCCAGCAGTCCGCCTCGGGCCGGGCAGGCGGCGGTAGGCTACACCTTC. Translated: CASSPPRAGQAAVGYTF.

The genes are TRBV12-3 or TRBV12-4 and TRBJ1-2; tentative D call: TRBD1 (5 bases). The CDR3 contains 15 residues. With 3 bases removed from V and 2 bases from J, the gap between germline ends came to 13 bases. CDR3 nucleotides: TGTGCCAGCAGTTTTACAGGTCCCCAAAACTATGGCTACACCTTC. It encodes CASSFTGPQNYGYTF.